What follows describes a single T cell receptor (beta chain). Germline values: CDR1 LNHDA, CDR2 SQIVND (reference sequence). The CDR3 is made up of 15 amino acids. Trimming cost V 3 bases and J 10 bases, with 20 bases left between them. The data were taken from a study of metastatic and nonmetastatic thyroid tumors. No patient had received any treatment before thyroid surgery. TCRdb recomputed clones from the PCR reads via MiXCR. Of about 92,000 clones in the sample, under 15% were seen once. This chain links TRBV19 with TRBJ2-3; D is perhaps TRBD1 or TRBD2 (6 bases each). The sequenced material came from blood. The receptor's source is a female donor with papillary thyroid cancer or a benign thyroid nodule (not recorded which). Some clones in this sample may be carry-over from other donors' samples. As DNA, the CDR3 is TGTGCCAGTAGTATGCCCGGGGGCCCTTCAGTGCCGCAGTATTTT. This codes for CASSMPGGPSVPQYF.